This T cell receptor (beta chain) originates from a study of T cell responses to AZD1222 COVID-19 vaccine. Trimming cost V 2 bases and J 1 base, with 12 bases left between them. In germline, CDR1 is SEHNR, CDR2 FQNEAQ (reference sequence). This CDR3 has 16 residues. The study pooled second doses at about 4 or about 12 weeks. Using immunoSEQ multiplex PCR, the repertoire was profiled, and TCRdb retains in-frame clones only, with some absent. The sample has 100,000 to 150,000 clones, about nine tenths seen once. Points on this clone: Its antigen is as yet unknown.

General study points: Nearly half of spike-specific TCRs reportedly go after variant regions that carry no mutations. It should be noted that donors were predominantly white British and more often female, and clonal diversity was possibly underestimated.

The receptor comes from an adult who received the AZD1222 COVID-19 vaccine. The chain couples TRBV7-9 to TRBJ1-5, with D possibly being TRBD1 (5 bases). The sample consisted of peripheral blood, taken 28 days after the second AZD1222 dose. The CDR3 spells CASSLFQGSSNQPQHF. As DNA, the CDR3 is TGTGCCAGCAGCTTATTTCAGGGTTCGAGCAATCAGCCCCAGCATTTT.